This T cell receptor (beta chain) was obtained from a study of shared clonotypes between healthy human individuals. Whole-study findings and limits: Non-shared clonotypes had lower generation probabilities than those shared by all four donors. A handful of donors showed sharing of around 5.3% of naive CD4 clonotypes. Across subsets, estimated richness was generally greater for naive than for memory populations.

Trimming cost V 6 bases and J 5 bases; bases outside gene matches: 4. The CDR3 spans 14 residues. CDR1 is SGHNT, CDR2 YENEEA, per germline. Genomic DNA per cell subset filled all wells of several immunoSEQ plates. Here immunoSEQ multiplex PCR was the method, and the copy in TCRdb shows in-frame clones only, minus some. Of around 1.4 million clones in the sample, approximately 98.5% are singletons; the top ten hold 0.36%. With respect to this clone: The antigen is undetermined.

The sample comprised naive CD4+ T cells sorted from blood. Subset given: CD45RA+ positively selected. The TCR originated in a man under 40 in good health. The chain employs TRBV11-3 and TRBJ2-2, with TRBD1 matching over 9 bases. The CDR3 DNA sequence: TGTGCCAGCAGGGTCGGACAGGGGACCGGGGAGCTGTTTTTT. Protein product: CASRVGQGTGELFF.